This T cell receptor beta chain was obtained from a study of control samples from healthy donors and cancer patients (dated by TCRdb to the early 2020s). At the junction V is shortened by 4 bases and J by 4 bases; bases outside the gene matches: 5. The germline V gene gives CDR1 as MRHNA and CDR2 as SNTAGT. Taken from cysteine to phenylalanine, the CDR3 has 17 residues. Left in the record is the CDR3 DNA by itself, 51 bases read in frame from the first base. Turning to this clone: What this receptor recognizes is not known. Base qualities were left out, and no much larger clone turns up one base away.

Library preparation was by the immunoSEQ multiplex PCR assay. TCRdb's version of the immuneACCESS table is confined to in-frame rearrangements and falls short of the full clone set. An unresolved V gene accounts for under half of the shortfall where checked; the remainder is of unknown origin. The sample has 65,000 to 95,000 clones on record, more than 75% of them singletons. Around 18% of the sample lies in the top ten. The chain couples TRBV6-4 to TRBJ2-2; TRBD2 fits 14 bases in the junction. Source material: blood. The TCR originated in a man aged 45-65 years in good health. Here is the DNA: TGTGCCAGCAGTGCGACTAGCGGGGGGGCCAGCACCGGGGAGCTGTTTTTT. Its protein is CASSATSGGASTGELFF.